The clone carrying this TCR beta chain was observed a few times. This sample stems from a study of blood T cells in healthy people across ages. This CDR3 contains 15 residues. Germline V gene lookup returns CDR1 SGHRS and CDR2 YFSETQ. The germline V and J ends were trimmed by 0 bases and 0 bases, with 8 bases remaining between them. With a J-beta primer mix and a sample-barcoded 5' primer, a second PCR ran about 7 to 12 cycles. TCRdb reprocessed the 5' RACE reads with MiXCR, giving one entry per CDR3 protein. The data show roughly 1.5 million distinct CDR3 sequences, roughly two fifths seen once. This clonotype was obtained from a woman aged 18-35 years in good health. The J gene is TRBJ2-3, the V gene TRBV5-1; D perhaps matches TRBD1 (5 bases). What was sequenced was blood. The CDR3 loop is CASSLGDSSTDTQYF. As DNA, the CDR3 is TGCGCCAGCAGCTTGGGCGACAGTAGCACAGATACGCAGTATTTT. Full variable domain (outside the CDR3, taken from reference TRBV5-1 and TRBJ2-3): KAGVTQTPRYLIKTRGQQVTLSCSPISGHRSVSWYQQTPGQGLQFLFEYFSETQRNKGNFPGRFSGRQFSNSRSEMNVSTLELGDSALYLCASSLGDSSTDTQYFGPGTRLTVL.